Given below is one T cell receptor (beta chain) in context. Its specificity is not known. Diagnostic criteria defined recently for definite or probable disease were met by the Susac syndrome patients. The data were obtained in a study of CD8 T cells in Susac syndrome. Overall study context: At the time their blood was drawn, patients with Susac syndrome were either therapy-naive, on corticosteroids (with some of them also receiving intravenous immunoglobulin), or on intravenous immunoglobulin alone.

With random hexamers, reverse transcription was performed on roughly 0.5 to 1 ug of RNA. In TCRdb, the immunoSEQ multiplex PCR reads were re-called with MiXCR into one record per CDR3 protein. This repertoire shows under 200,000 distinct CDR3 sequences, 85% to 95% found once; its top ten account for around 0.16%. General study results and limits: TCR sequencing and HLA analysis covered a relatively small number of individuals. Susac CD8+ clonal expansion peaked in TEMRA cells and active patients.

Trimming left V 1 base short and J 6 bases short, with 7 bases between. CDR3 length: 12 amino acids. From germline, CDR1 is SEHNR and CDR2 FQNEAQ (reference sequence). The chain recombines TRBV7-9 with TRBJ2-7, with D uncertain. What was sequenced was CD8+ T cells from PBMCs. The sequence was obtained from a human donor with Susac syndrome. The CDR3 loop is CASSLDSAEQYF. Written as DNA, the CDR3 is TGTGCCAGCAGCTTAGACAGCGCCGAGCAGTACTTC.